This TCR beta chain was sequenced during a study of shared clonotypes between healthy human individuals. The protocol was immunoSEQ multiplex PCR, while the TCRdb copy is restricted to in-frame clones and leaves out a portion. The profile shows 2 million to 2.5 million clones, over 85% of them singletons. Source material: naive CD4+ T cells sorted from blood. Subset here: CD45RA+ positively selected. The TCR was taken from a man aged 18 to 35 in good health.

CDR3 in DNA: TGCGCCAGCAGCCGTACAGGTATTAGCAATCAGCCCCAGCATTTT. Amino acids: CASSRTGISNQPQHF. V usage is TRBV4-1 and J usage is TRBJ1-5; D is possibly TRBD1 (5 bases). V was clipped by 4 bases and J by 0 bases, with 10 bases between them. The germline gives CDR1 MGHRA, CDR2 YSYEKL. The CDR3 is 15 amino acids.